This T cell receptor (beta chain) was documented in a study of blood T cell repertoires in COVID-19. The CDR3 is made up of 14 amino acids. Germline V gene data show CDR1 as SGHAT and CDR2 as FQNNGV. V trimming: 7 bases; J trimming: 10 bases; junction bases outside the gene matches: 13. How the authors handled the data: Estimates of nucleated cell counts were drawn from the amplification of reference gene primers. TCRdb's table, derived via immunoSEQ multiplex PCR, lists solely in-frame clones and lacks some. V and J calls and clone size are given by that table; D and trimming were obtained from the DNA. The sample holds a few hundred thousand clones, approximately 80% seen once.

Sequencing was performed on PBMCs or T cells enriched from blood (not recorded which). The chain links TRBV11-2 to TRBJ1-2, with 9 bases aligning to TRBD1. The TCR was taken from a man aged 35-49 years who had recovered from COVID-19. The CDR3: CASKALGTGFPYTF. In DNA form, the CDR3 reads TGTGCCAGCAAAGCTCTAGGGACAGGGTTCCCCTACACCTTC.